In its sample, the clone carrying this T cell receptor beta chain was seen once. The target antigen is unknown. Some clones are missing from TCRdb's copy, which holds only in-frame ones; the method was immunoSEQ multiplex PCR. This table holds fewer than 110,000 clones, approximately 88% found once. The data originate from a study of T cell responses to AZD1222 COVID-19 vaccine. Germline CDR1 reads MRHNA; CDR2 reads SNTAGT. Trimming left V 0 bases short and J 10 bases short, with 9 bases between. The CDR3 totals 12 residues. Points from the study as a whole: Baseline antibody screening turned up just a handful of seropositive AZD1222 recipients. A rise in Spike-specific TCR breadth and depth followed two AZD1222 doses.

This sequence joins TRBV6-4 and TRBJ1-1, with D possibly matching TRBD1 (5 bases). This sample comprised peripheral blood, obtained on day 0 of AZD1222 vaccination. This clonotype was obtained from an adult in good health. CDR3 DNA: TGTGCCAGCAGTGACTCAAGGGGCGCAGCTTTCTTT. This codes for CASSDSRGAAFF.